This passage covers 25 T cell receptor beta chains from one sample sequenced in a study of tumor-infiltrating lymphocytes in primary liver carcinoma. RNA and DNA were co-extracted from about 19-30 mg of unsorted bulk tissue. TCR beta cDNA was prepared out of roughly 0.45 ug total RNA by means of a constant-region primer. Three-round nested multiplex PCR performed with slightly modified ARM-PCR produced the TCR beta libraries. It was with TRBV1-TRBV30 forward primers and a C-beta reverse primer that the first two PCR rounds were run, at roughly 10 cycles each. TCRdb reprocessed the multiplex PCR reads via MiXCR and lists one record per CDR3 protein. The table includes roughly 49,000 distinct CDR3 sequences, 70% to 85% detected once. Sequencing used liver tumor tissue from sampling region 5. The sample's subset: tumor region T5, tumor centre. The receptors shown here come from a middle-aged man with primary liver carcinoma and hepatitis B virus infection.

V usage is TRBV28 and J usage is TRBJ2-6, with 8 nucleotides matching TRBD1. CDR1 is MDHEN, CDR2 SYDVKM, per germline. The V and J ends lost 11 bases and 1 base, in that order; junction bases with no gene match: 7. CDR3 size: 15 residues. The CDR3 DNA reads as TGTGCCGCCTGGCAGGGGGCGTCTGGGGCCAACGTCCTGACTTTC. As protein: CAAWQGASGANVLTF.

In the case of this clonotype: At one of its ends the junction is not consistent with the germline gene, which may arise from a read error. The rearrangement joins TRBV11-1 to TRBJ2-3, with TRBD2 matching 7 bases. The CDR3 extends over 14 amino acids. Germline loops: CDR1 SGHAT, CDR2 FQDESV (reference sequence). CDR3: CASTGGAGTDAQYF. For the CDR3, the DNA is TGTGCCAGCACGGGGGGAGCTGGTACAGATGCGCAGTATTTT.

Concerning this clonotype: One base away lies a much larger clone, so this may be a sequencing read error. The V and J genes are TRBV6-2 or TRBV6-3 and TRBJ2-5; 14 positions agree with TRBD2. CDR1 and CDR2 (germline): MNHEY, SVGEGT. The CDR3 totals 15 residues. CDR3 in amino acids: CASRPGLAGEETHYF. The DNA for the CDR3 is TGTGCCAGCAGGCCGGGACTAGCGGGAGAAGAGACCCACTACTTC.

This clonotype was observed at least ten times. The chain joins TRBV5-1 to TRBJ2-6; 8 nucleotides align to TRBD1. J lost 2 bases, V lost 3 bases, and 4 bases had no gene match. Germline V gene sequence: CDR1 SGHRS, CDR2 YFSETQ. This CDR3 is built from 16 residues. The CDR3 sequence: CASSSTGEPGANVLTF. CDR3 sequence (DNA): TGCGCCAGCAGCTCGACAGGGGAGCCTGGGGCCAACGTCCTGACTTTC.

This clonotype is a singleton in its sample. One junction end disagrees with the germline gene, perhaps due to a read error. The V call is TRBV11-2, the J call TRBJ1-3; the D is unclear. The CDR3 is 14 amino acids. Germline V CDR1 and CDR2: SGHAT, FQNNGV. CDR3 protein: CANSLTSPGNTIYF. The CDR3 DNA is TGTGCCAACAGCTTGACCTCACCAGGAAACACCATATATTTT.

This clonotype was detected many times. The genes are TRBV29-1 and TRBJ2-7; D unresolved. This CDR3 is built from 10 residues. Trimming stripped 4 bases from V and 7 bases from J, with 8 bases between. The germline CDR1 and CDR2 sequences are SQVTM and ANQGSEA. The CDR3 region is CSVVDGEQYF. In DNA form, the CDR3 reads TGCAGCGTTGTTGACGGGGAGCAGTACTTC.

Details on this clonotype: The CDR3 does not end in the conserved phenylalanine or tryptophan, so this is likely a read error. The chain uses TRBV29-1 and TRBJ2-5; D gene uncertain. Germline values: CDR1 SQVTM, CDR2 ANQGSEA. V lost 4 bases to trimming and J lost 5 bases, with 14 bases between them. The CDR3 is 13 amino acids. The CDR3 sequence is CSVGGMVAETQYL. CDR3 in DNA: TGCAGCGTTGGTGGGATGGTCGCTGAGACCCAGTACCTC.

This clonotype has ten or more counts. This chain joins TRBV24-1 and TRBJ2-1, with 8 positions matching TRBD1. This CDR3 comprises 18 residues. J gave up 0 bases and V 3 bases, and 9 bases lay outside the gene matches. CDR1 KGHDR and CDR2 SFDVKD come from the germline V gene. In DNA form, the CDR3 reads TGTGCCACCAGTGATAAACGGGACAGGTTTAGCTCCTACAATGAGCAGTTCTTC. Amino acid sequence: CATSDKRDRFSSYNEQFF.

Remarks on this clonotype: An end of the junction does not agree with germline; a read error may underlie this. CDR3: CASSLWTGMKAGANVPTF. CDR3 nucleotides: TGTGCCAGCAGTCTTTGGACAGGAATGAAGGCTGGGGCCAACGTCCCGACTTTC. This chain connects TRBV6-5 to TRBJ2-6, with 7 nucleotides matching TRBD1. Per the germline V gene, CDR1 is MNHEY and CDR2 is SVGAGI. CDR3 length: 18 residues.

The table lists this clonotype with many counts. The rearrangement links TRBV7-9 to TRBJ2-1, with D possibly matching TRBD2 (6 bases). Germline V gene lookup returns CDR1 SEHNR and CDR2 FQNEAQ (reference sequence). The length of the CDR3 is 15 residues. V lost 6 bases, J lost 2 bases, and 14 bases lay in between. CDR3 in amino acids: CASSPGASAYNEQFF. DNA of the CDR3: TGTGCCAGCAGTCCCGGGGCTAGCGCCTACAATGAGCAGTTCTTC.

Turning to this clonotype: The junction does not match germline at one end; this may be a read error. This rearrangement joins TRBV11-2 to TRBJ2-1; D is unclear. The CDR3 sequence is 14 residues long. CDR1 and CDR2 from the germline V gene are SGHAT and FQNNGV. CDR3: CASSSPGPGNELFF. The CDR3 DNA sequence: TGTGCCAGCAGTTCACCTGGCCCTGGGAATGAGCTGTTCTTC.

With respect to this clonotype: At one of its ends the junction is not consistent with the germline gene, which may arise from a read error. V is TRBV12-3 or TRBV12-4 and J is TRBJ2-7, with D possibly TRBD2 on 6 matching bases. CDR3 size: 16 residues. The chain's CDR3 is CGSSLLAVGPPYEQYF. The CDR3 DNA is TGTGGCAGCAGTTTATTAGCGGTAGGGCCTCCCTACGAGCAATACTTC.

To note about this clonotype: Being one base from a much bigger clone, this may be a read error. The J gene is TRBJ2-7, the V gene TRBV7-8, with 7 bases identical to TRBD2. CDR1 SGHVS and CDR2 FQNEAQ come from the germline V gene. Losses at the gene ends were 8 bases for V and 5 bases for J; bases not matched to a gene: 12. The CDR3 length is 14 residues. CDR3 region: CASGDGLDSDEQYF. CDR3 nucleotide sequence: TGTGCCAGCGGCGATGGACTAGATTCCGACGAGCAGTACTTC.

Points on this clonotype: A clone one base away is much larger, so this may be a read error. The chain couples TRBV7-9 to TRBJ1-4; TRBD1 matches at 7 bases. This CDR3 contains 14 residues. Germline-derived CDR1 and CDR2 are SEHNR and FQNEAQ (reference sequence). Germline trimming cut 9 bases from V and 5 bases from J; bases unmatched to any gene: 9. CDR3 nucleotide sequence: TGTGCCAGGAGTAACAGGGGAACCAATGAAAAACTGTTTTTT. As protein: CARSNRGTNEKLFF.

With regard to this clonotype: No conserved phenylalanine or tryptophan is present at the end of the CDR3, so a read error is the likely explanation. It is unclear where the CDR3 begins or ends on the DNA, so no DNA is shown, and the CDR3 is as TCRdb lists it. The genes are TRBV11-2 and TRBJ1-6; the listed D gene, TRBD1, was not tested against the DNA. Germline CDR1 is SGHAT and CDR2 is FQNNGV. The CDR3 is 14 amino acids in total, end residues counted. The CDR3 spells CASSLQGANTPLYL.

This clonotype appeared a single time. One junction end disagrees with the germline gene, perhaps due to a read error. Written as DNA, the CDR3 is TGTGCCTGCAGTTTCGGGACCAGATCTGGAAACACCATATATTTT. Amino acid sequence: CACSFGTRSGNTIYF. This chain connects TRBV6-5 to TRBJ1-3; a weak D match, TRBD1 (5 bases). This CDR3 comprises 15 residues. Germline values: CDR1 MNHEY, CDR2 SVGAGI.

This clonotype was detected once. Compared with germline, one end of the junction differs, possibly owing to a read error. The chain is built from TRBV4-1 and TRBJ1-5; TRBD1 might be the D (6 bases). CDR3 length: 16 residues. Germline-derived CDR1 and CDR2 are MGHRA and YSYEKL. The CDR3 is CASSQEGGGGDHPQHF. The CDR3 DNA sequence: TGCGCCAGCAGCCAAGAAGGAGGGGGTGGGGATCACCCCCAGCATTTT.

The CDR3 DNA follows: TGTGCCAGCAGCCGCACAGGGTTAGGCAATCAGCCCCAGCATTTT. Encoded protein: CASSRTGLGNQPQHF. V usage is TRBV7-2 and J usage is TRBJ1-5, with a weak D call TRBD1 (6 bases). V was cut by 5 bases and J by 2 bases, with 13 bases left in between. CDR3 length equals 15 residues. Per the germline V gene, CDR1 is SGHTA and CDR2 is FQGNSA.

The chain is built from TRBV6-5 and TRBJ2-7; D uncertain. Germline CDR1 and CDR2: MNHEY and SVGAGI. There are 11 residues in the CDR3. As DNA, the CDR3 is TGTGCTAGCTGTTACTCGCGAGAGCAGTACTTC. As protein: CASCYSREQYF.

About this clonotype: At one end the junction does not follow the germline gene, possibly because of a read error. The chain couples TRBV4-1 to TRBJ1-5; maybe TRBD1 (5 bases). Germline V gene sequence: CDR1 MGHRA, CDR2 YSYEKL. This CDR3 has 15 residues. The CDR3 spells CASSQQGGDNQPPHF. The CDR3 coding sequence is TGCGCCAGCAGCCAGCAGGGAGGTGACAATCAGCCCCCGCATTTT.

Worth noting for this clonotype: Given a much more abundant clone one base away, this may be a read error. This rearrangement joins TRBV30 to TRBJ1-6; the match to TRBD1 covers 8 bases. This CDR3 has 15 residues. CDR1 is GTSNPN and CDR2 is SVGIG in the germline V gene (reference sequence). V was clipped by 4 bases and J by 7 bases; unmatched bases: 9. CDR3: CAWKSPGGTNSPLHF. The CDR3 nucleotides read TGTGCCTGGAAATCTCCAGGGGGCACGAATTCACCCCTCCACTTT.

Regarding this clonotype: At one boundary the junction diverges from the germline segment, which might be a read error. The CDR3 here is CRVEKDSNEKPFF. CDR3 DNA sequence: TGCAGAGTCGAGAAGGACAGTAATGAAAAACCGTTTTTT. The chain combines TRBV29-1 with TRBJ1-4, with a possible D match to TRBD1 (6 bases). The CDR3 has 13 amino acids. CDR1 and CDR2 from the germline V gene are SQVTM and ANQGSEA.

In this sample, this clonotype turned up once. Mismatch with germline at one junction end may stem from a read error. The chain employs TRBV5-4 and TRBJ2-3, with 9 bases aligning to TRBD2. The CDR3 runs 15 residues. Germline values: CDR1 SGHNT, CDR2 YYREEE (reference sequence). CDR3 loop: CASRASGTGTDAQYF. In DNA, the CDR3 is TGTGCTAGCAGGGCTAGCGGGACCGGGACAGATGCGCAGTATTTT.

Turning to this clonotype: At one boundary the junction diverges from the germline segment, which might be a read error. V usage is TRBV10-3 and J usage is TRBJ2-5; maybe TRBD2 (6 bases). CDR3 length equals 14 residues. Germline V gives CDR1 ENHRY, CDR2 SYGVKD. The CDR3 protein is CAISGPSPGEAQYF. DNA for the CDR3: TGTGCCATCAGTGGGCCATCACCGGGAGAGGCCCAGTACTTC.

With respect to this clonotype: The junction shows a germline mismatch at one end, possibly a read error. V is TRBV6-6 and J is TRBJ1-1; D is possibly TRBD1 (5 bases). The CDR3 length is 15 residues. In germline, CDR1 is MNHNY, CDR2 SVGAGI (reference sequence). CDR3 bases: TGTGCTAGCAGGTCGGGGGTAGTGGCGCCCATTGAAGCTTTCTTT. Amino acid sequence: CASRSGVVAPIEAFF.